Listed below are T cell receptor beta chains from one sample, sequenced in a study of blood T cells in healthy people across ages. In TCRdb, the 5' RACE reads were re-called with MiXCR into one record per CDR3 protein. The data show hundreds of thousands of distinct CDR3 sequences, approximately 40% seen once. The sample taken for sequencing was blood. The source of these receptors is a man older than 75 in good health. CDR3s leave out the opening cysteine and the closing phenylalanine or tryptophan. Fields, in order: D gene, V gene, J gene, CDR3 protein. The D gene is left open where the match is weak.

-,TRBV20-1,TRBJ2-1,SATDKISLDEQF
-,TRBV10-3,TRBJ2-3,AISESIDSLLDTQY
-,TRBV20-1,TRBJ2-5,SARDRGVPETQY
-,TRBV20-1,-,SARDPSATPDEQY
TRBD1,TRBV7-2,TRBJ2-7,ASSPPGTGSLEQY
-,TRBV6-6,TRBJ1-1,ASMVSGNTEAF
-,TRBV6-4,TRBJ1-6,ASSDLSGASPLH
-,TRBV7-2,TRBJ2-7,ASSPRDPTYEQY
-,TRBV5-1,TRBJ2-5,ASSLWAITDNEQY
-,TRBV3-1,TRBJ2-7,ASSQDLRVTGSYEQY
TRBD1,TRBV28,TRBJ1-1,ASSSWIRGHTEAF
-,TRBV5-4,-,ASSKNQGPETQY
-,TRBV7-2,-,ASSSSLTGAQYEQY
-,TRBV28,TRBJ2-5,ASGTGTREQY
-,TRBV5-1,TRBJ2-3,ASSLEQRTDTQY
TRBD2,TRBV20-1,TRBJ2-1,SASILYKGLAEDNEQF
-,TRBV6-2/TRBV6-3,TRBJ1-2,ASSYVTPSAGYT
-,TRBV20-1,TRBJ2-3,SAGVGGGASTDTQY
TRBD2,TRBV28,TRBJ2-3,ASSPIGAGEGDTQY
-,TRBV6-2/TRBV6-3,TRBJ2-7,ASSLAGGQTYEQY
-,TRBV7-2,TRBJ2-5,ASSTSLALGETQY
TRBD1,TRBV4-2,TRBJ1-2,ASSRERTGSYGYT
TRBD2,TRBV29-1,TRBJ2-5,SVVPNPSLAGQETQY
-,TRBV20-1,TRBJ1-5,SASGLDYSNQPQH
-,TRBV14,TRBJ1-2,ASSQQRVYGYT
-,TRBV4-3,TRBJ1-1,ASSQDPSYLNTEAF
TRBD1,TRBV4-3,TRBJ1-1,ASSQDGQGGTEAF
-,TRBV6-2/TRBV6-3,-,ASKRPVLAYEQY
TRBD2,TRBV20-1,TRBJ2-5,SARDSGGKTQY
-,TRBV5-1,TRBJ2-5,ASSETLETQY
-,TRBV12-3/TRBV12-4,TRBJ2-5,ASSPGLTKETQY
-,TRBV20-1,TRBJ2-5,SAGAVGQETQY
-,TRBV12-3/TRBV12-4,TRBJ2-5,ASSPTSSRETQY
-,TRBV5-1,TRBJ2-1,ASSFRSGAYNEQF
TRBD2,TRBV7-3,TRBJ2-2,ASSSSGRNTGELF
TRBD1,TRBV7-9,TRBJ2-7,ASSPRTGVRYEQY
-,TRBV19,TRBJ2-6,ATTTGANVLT
-,TRBV11-1,TRBJ2-5,ASSLEGDTWYQETQY
TRBD1,TRBV7-2,TRBJ2-1,ASSLGQGLVNEQF
-,TRBV6-2/TRBV6-3,TRBJ2-5,ASSSSTEETQY
-,TRBV5-1,TRBJ2-1,ASSLGGGGRPNEQF
-,TRBV20-1,TRBJ2-1,SALAAINEQF
TRBD2,TRBV7-2,TRBJ2-2,ASSSLAGVTTGELF